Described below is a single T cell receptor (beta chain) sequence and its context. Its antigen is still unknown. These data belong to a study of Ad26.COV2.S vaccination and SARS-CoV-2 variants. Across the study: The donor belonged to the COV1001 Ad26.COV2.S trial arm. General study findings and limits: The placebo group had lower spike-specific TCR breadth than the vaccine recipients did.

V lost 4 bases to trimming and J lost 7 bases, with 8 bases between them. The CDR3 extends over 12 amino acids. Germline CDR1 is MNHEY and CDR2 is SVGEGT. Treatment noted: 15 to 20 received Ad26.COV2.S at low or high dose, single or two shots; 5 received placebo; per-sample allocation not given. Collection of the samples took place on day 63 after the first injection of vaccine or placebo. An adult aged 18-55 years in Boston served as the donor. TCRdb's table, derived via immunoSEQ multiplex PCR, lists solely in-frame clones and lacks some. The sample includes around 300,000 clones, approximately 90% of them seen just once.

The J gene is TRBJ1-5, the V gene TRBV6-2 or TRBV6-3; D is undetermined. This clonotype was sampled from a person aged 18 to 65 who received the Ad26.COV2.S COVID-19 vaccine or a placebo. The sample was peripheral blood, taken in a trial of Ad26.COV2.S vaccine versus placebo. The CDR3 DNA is TGTGCCAGCAGTTGGGGAACCCAGCCCCAGCATTTT. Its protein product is CASSWGTQPQHF.